Below, one T cell receptor (beta chain) is given with its context. This clone was found once. No cognate antigen has been identified for it. No much larger clone exists at a distance of one base, and base qualities are not known. The CDR3 numbers 15 residues from cysteine through phenylalanine. Only the CDR3 part of the read is kept: 45 bases, read in frame from the first base. Taken from the germline V gene, the CDR1 and CDR2 loops are MNHEY and SVGAGI. Compared with germline, V lacks 2 bases and J lacks 6 bases; bases without a gene match: 7. This sample is part of a study of siplizumab effects on memory and regulatory T cells (dated by TCRdb to the late 2010s). Background for the entire study: The effect of the anti-CD2 antibody siplizumab on alloreactive T-cell subsets was examined in allogeneic mixed lymphocyte reactions constructed from human PBMCs.

The paper's findings and limits, for the study overall: Roughly 75-95% of proliferating CD4+ or CD8+ clones could not be assigned a naive or memory phenotype. The cumulative frequency of alloreactive sequences that could be traced back to unstimulated CD4+ memory T cells was significantly reduced by siplizumab. Because sequences below about 10^-5 frequency were poorly captured, only a minor fraction of alloreactive clones could be mapped to unstimulated subsets. The suppressive function of proliferating Tregs from siplizumab cultures was not functionally confirmed. Of the alloreactive CD4+ clones that could be mapped, the Treg-derived share averaged around 70% with siplizumab compared with under 35% in control reactions. Unstimulated naive T cells appeared to be more diverse than memory T cells, and naive cells seemed to make a substantial contribution to the alloresponse.

Library creation used the immunoSEQ multiplex PCR assay. About 10^5 TCR templates per sample were assayed by the deep sequencing platform. Genomic DNA extracted from sorted T cells was used for TCRbeta CDR3 sequencing. The paper's processing steps were these. The R programming language was used for clonal analysis of TCRbeta CDR3 data. Comparing unstimulated samples against CFSE-low samples taken after the reaction was how alloreactive CD4+ and CD8+ clones were defined. Alloreactive CD4+ clones were assigned to regulatory or non-regulatory origin by matching sequences to sorted unstimulated Treg and non-Treg repertoires. TCRdb re-hosts the immuneACCESS table, in-frame sequences only. Its copies lack some clones; in the studies checked, an unresolved V gene accounts for under half of them, and the cause for the rest is not known. The DNA was the basis for D and trimming; V, J and clone size are from that table. Here the sample has about 87,000 clones; roughly 87% occur a single time. Jointly, the top ten make up less than 2% of the sample.

Sorted unstimulated T cells and proliferating T cells recovered from mixed lymphocyte reactions were subjected to TCRbeta CDR3 sequencing. Fresh whole blood from fewer than twelve HLA-typed healthy donors was used to isolate PBMCs. To map where alloreactive clones came from, CD4+ regulatory T cells in the unstimulated state were FACS-sorted. The sequence was collected from a human donor in good health. Sequencing used Tregs sorted from blood. The sequence is built from TRBV6-5 and TRBJ2-3; 8 nucleotides in the junction match TRBD1. The DNA reads TGTGCCAGCAGTTACCAGGACAGGGTAATGGATACGCAGTATTTT. Translated, this is CASSYQDRVMDTQYF.